One T cell receptor (beta chain) is described in this entry. What it binds is unknown. Here immunoSEQ multiplex PCR was the method, and the copy in TCRdb shows in-frame clones only, minus some. The sample has about 56,000 clones; 80% to 90% are singletons. The record originates from a study of a mutant IDH1 vaccine in newly diagnosed glioma. Study summary: Vaccination followed radiotherapy alone by 4-6 weeks, or accompanied temozolomide cycles. Those enrolled had earlier been treated with radiotherapy, temozolomide, or both, mostly both. Findings and caveats of the study: Vaccination induced immune responses in around 93% of patients.

Germline lookup yields CDR1 SEHNR and CDR2 FQNEAQ (reference sequence). Trimming removed 5 bases from V and 6 bases from J; junction bases left unmatched: 8. The CDR3 loop spans 15 amino acids. Time point meaning: week 23, last vaccination. Each dose of the vaccine consisted of 300 ug of mutant IDH1 20-mer peptide, with topical imiquimod. In every donor, the tumor was a new WHO grade 3 or 4 IDH1-mutant, ATRX-lost astrocytoma. Sequencing was performed on PBMCs, taken from a glioma patient whose treatment included an IDH1 peptide vaccine. The chain uses TRBV7-9 and TRBJ2-1; 9 nucleotides match TRBD2. This TCR was sampled from a middle-aged man with glioma. CDR3 sequence reads: CASSLLLAGFNEQFF. The CDR3 DNA reads TGTGCCAGCAGCCTCCTCCTAGCGGGATTCAATGAGCAGTTCTTC.